This entry lists 14 T cell receptor beta chains sequenced from one sample in a study of CD8+ T cells in alopecia areata. Extraction of RNA preceded its reverse transcription into cDNA, which served as the sequencing template. Only in-frame clones appear in the TCRdb table, and some are missing; sequencing was by immunoSEQ multiplex PCR. This sample comprises over 100,000 clones, none seen once only. Sequencing used lesional skin. Receptors originate from a C3H/HeJ mouse with alopecia areata. This mouse strain has H2-k as its MHC haplotype.

As to this clone: The germline and genes are mouse ones. The read ends 4 residues early relative to the CDR3; the germline J gene fills the gap. V gene TRBV13-3 combines with J gene TRBJ2-2; maybe TRBD1 (5 bases). CDR1 NNHDY and CDR2 SYVADS come from the germline V gene. CDR3 length equals 15 residues. Trimming took 0 bases from V and 3 from J, leaving 9 bases between them. The CDR3 protein is CASSDAQGYTGQLYF. CDR3 DNA, as far as it was read: TGTGCCAGCAGTGATGCTCAGGGATACACCGGG.

On this clone: Gene names are the mouse ones. The read ends 4 residues before the CDR3 terminus; that terminus is restored from the germline J gene. This rearrangement joins TRBV29 to TRBJ2-1; D uncertain. Between the trimmed V and J ends, which lost 2 bases and 0 bases, there was a span of 8 bases. The CDR3 consists of 15 residues. CDR1 is MSHET and CDR2 is SYDVDS in the germline V gene. The sequenced CDR3 bases are TGTGCTAGCAGTTTAAGAGACAATAACTATGCT. This gives the protein CASSLRDNNYA. The entire CDR3 protein reads CASSLRDNNYAEQFF.

The table lists this clone with many counts. The gene names given are mouse names. The read gets to within 4 residues of the CDR3 end, and the germline J gene fills in the rest. The chain recombines TRBV13-3 with TRBJ2-3, with 13 bases that match TRBD2. Unmatched junction bases numbered 2, after V lost 1 base and J lost 3 bases. This CDR3 has 16 amino acids. CDR1 and CDR2 (germline): NNHDY, SYVADS. This chain's CDR3 is CASSDRTGGAAETLYF. CDR3 DNA (partial): TGTGCCAGCAGTGATCGGACTGGGGGGGCGGCAGAA.

This clone was counted between two and nine times. The listed genes are named as in mouse. The CDR3 goes on 4 residues after the read ends, and that part is filled in from the germline J gene. This chain connects TRBV1 to TRBJ2-5; possibly TRBD1 for D (5 bases). CDR3 size: 14 residues. V was pared by 3 bases and J by 2 bases, with 9 bases between. CDR1 and CDR2 from the germline V gene are NSQYPW and LRSPGD (reference sequence). The DNA read from the CDR3 is TGCACCTGCAGTGCCCGACAGTCCCAAGAC. Translating it yields CTCSARQSQD. In full, the CDR3 is CTCSARQSQDTQYF. Looking up the rest from reference TRBV1 and TRBJ2-5 gives the full variable domain: VTLLEQNPRWRLVPRGQAVNLRCILKNSQYPWMSWYQQDLQKQLQWLFTLRSPGDKEVKSLPGADYLATRVTDTELRLQVANMSQGRTLYCTCSARQSQDTQYFGPGTRLLVL.

In its sample, this clone was seen a few times. Gene names are mouse gene names. From the germline J gene comes the end of the CDR3, since the read stops 4 residues before it. V and J are TRBV13-1 and TRBJ2-5; D remains unclear. The V gene lost 0 bases and the J gene lost 0 bases, with 11 bases spanning the gap. This CDR3 comprises 16 residues. The germline V gene has CDR1 NSHNY and CDR2 SYGAGN. CDR3 sequence: CASSDAGGINQDTQYF. CDR3 DNA, as far as it was read: TGTGCCAGCAGTGATGCTGGTGGAATTAACCAAGAC.

This clone was observed at least ten times. Gene names and germline match the mouse. The observed sequence ends 4 residues before the CDR3 terminus, with the missing tail filled in from the germline J gene. The chain links TRBV1 to TRBJ2-1; 9 nucleotides line up with TRBD1. There are 14 residues in the CDR3. Germline V CDR1 and CDR2: NSQYPW, LRSPGD (reference sequence). Losses at the gene ends were 3 bases for V and 6 bases for J; bases not matched to a gene: 3. CDR3 DNA, as far as it was read: TGCACCTGCAGTGCCTGGGACAGGGTTGCT. It translates to CTCSAWDRVA. In full, the CDR3 is CTCSAWDRVAEQFF.

This clone appeared a few times. Germline and genes: mouse. The missing CDR3 end, 4 residues past where the read stops, is filled in from the germline J gene. The V and J genes are TRBV1 and TRBJ1-4; D might be TRBD1 (5 bases). V was cut by 1 base and J by 4 bases, with 13 bases left in between. The CDR3 totals 16 residues. Germline CDR1 NSQYPW, CDR2 LRSPGD (reference sequence). The CDR3 bases that were read are TGCACCTGCAGTGCAGTGGGGGGAGGGAACAACGAA. Residues: CTCSAVGGGNNE. The full CDR3 protein reads CTCSAVGGGNNERLFF.

Notes on this clone: Mouse gene names and germline throughout. The CDR3 goes on 4 residues after the read ends, and that part is filled in from the germline J gene. The rearrangement links TRBV1 to TRBJ2-4, with 8 bases matching TRBD2. Unmatched junction bases numbered 2, after V lost 0 bases and J lost 3 bases. The germline V gene encodes CDR1 NSQYPW and CDR2 LRSPGD (reference sequence). The CDR3 has 15 amino acids. This CDR3 reads CTCSADGDWQNTLYF. The CDR3 DNA, read in part, is TGCACCTGCAGTGCAGATGGGGACTGGCAAAAC.

Concerning this clone itself: Gene names refer to mouse genes. The read ends 4 residues shy of where the CDR3 ends; the end is completed using the germline J gene. This chain links TRBV13-3 with TRBJ2-5, with 11 bases matching TRBD2. The germline V gene has CDR1 NNHDY and CDR2 SYVADS. CDR3 length: 15 residues. CDR3 protein: CASRPPGLGEDTQYF. Incomplete CDR3 DNA: TGTGCCAGCAGACCCCCGGGACTGGGGGAAGAC.

This clone was seen only a few times. All gene names here are mouse names. The read ends 4 residues before the CDR3 terminus; that terminus is restored from the germline J gene. The chain recombines TRBV13-1 with TRBJ2-3; 9 bases match TRBD1. The germline V gene has CDR1 NSHNY and CDR2 SYGAGN. The CDR3 runs to 16 residues. The V and J ends lost 5 bases and 1 base, in that order; junction bases with no gene match: 8. CDR3 DNA (partial): TGTGCCAGCAGCGCCGGGACAGGGAGTGGTGCAGAA. Amino acid sequence: CASSAGTGSGAE. The complete CDR3 protein is CASSAGTGSGAETLYF.

This clone was counted between two and nine times. The protein listed by TCRdb differs at residue 12 from the translated DNA, so the DNA translation is shown. Mouse gene names and germline throughout. The read ends 3 residues shy of where the CDR3 ends; the end is completed using the germline J gene. This rearrangement joins TRBV1 to TRBJ1-3; no clear D gene. The V gene's germline CDR1 is NSQYPW and CDR2 LRSPGD (reference sequence). The CDR3 has 15 residues. Trimming shortened V by 3 bases and J by 0 bases, and 9 bases separated the two germline ends. The sequenced part of the CDR3 DNA is TGCACCTGCAGTGCTTTACAAGATTCTGGAAATACG. Amino acid sequence: CTCSALQDSGNT. The whole CDR3 is CTCSALQDSGNTLYF.

This clone was recorded many times. Mouse names are used for the genes. The sequence runs out 4 residues before the end of the CDR3; the remainder is reconstructed from the germline J gene. The J gene is TRBJ1-2, the V gene TRBV13-3, with 11 bases identical to TRBD1. Germline V CDR1 and CDR2: NNHDY, SYVADS. The CDR3 loop spans 15 amino acids. With V trimmed by 5 bases and J by 3 bases, 6 bases remained unmatched. The DNA read from the CDR3 is TGTGCCAGCAGAGGACAGGGGGCGCGGGACTCC. This codes for CASRGQGARDS. The CDR3 in full is CASRGQGARDSDYTF.

This clone was seen only a few times. The germline and genes are mouse ones. The DNA ends 4 residues before the CDR3 does, and the rest of the CDR3 is filled in from the germline J gene. The rearrangement links TRBV5 to TRBJ2-1, with 10 nucleotides matching TRBD2. The CDR3 has 16 amino acids. The germline gives CDR1 LGHNA, CDR2 YNLKQL (reference sequence). The V segment lost 3 bases and the J segment 4 bases; nucleotides outside the gene matches: 6. The CDR3 loop is CASSQAGTGVYAEQFF. The DNA read from the CDR3 is TGTGCCAGCAGCCAGGCCGGGACTGGGGTTTATGCT.

In the case of this clone: The listed genes are named as in mouse. Read coverage stops 4 residues before the CDR3 terminus; the germline J gene supplies the remainder. V is TRBV5 and J is TRBJ2-7; a weak D match, TRBD1 (6 bases). Germline V CDR1 and CDR2: LGHNA, YNLKQL (reference sequence). This CDR3 contains 13 residues. CDR3 amino acids: CASSTRDIYEQYF. The DNA read from the CDR3 is TGTGCCAGCAGCACCCGGGACATATAT.